This TCR beta chain originates from a study of blood T cells in healthy people across ages. Combining a sample-barcoded 5' primer with a J-beta primer mix, a second PCR ran for about 7 to 11 cycles. TCRdb re-analysed the 5' RACE reads in MiXCR, keeping a single row per CDR3 protein. The data show approximately 780,000 distinct CDR3 sequences, roughly 25% seen once. V was shortened by 7 bases and J by 10 bases, with 14 bases between the two germline ends. Germline V gene sequence: CDR1 SGHTA, CDR2 FQGTGA. This CDR3 is 13 amino acids long. Individuals who donated were healthy Caucasians from Russia aged roughly 6 to 95. The same data also went into a second study, on T cells of mothers and their children.

This TCR came from a boy younger than 18 in good health. Input material: blood. The gene calls are TRBV7-3 and TRBJ1-6; D gene ambiguous. The CDR3 DNA is TGTGCCAGCATCCAACAACGCGGATCACCCCTCCACTTT. Protein product: CASIQQRGSPLHF. The variable domain in full, with the rest retrieved from reference TRBV7-3 and TRBJ1-6, is GAGVSQTPSNKVTEKGKYVELRCDPISGHTALYWYRQSLGQGPEFLIYFQGTGAADDSGLPNDRFFAVRPEGSVSTLKIQRTERGDSAVYLCASIQQRGSPLHFGNGTRLTVT.